A selection of T cell receptor beta chains follows, all from one sample in a study of T cell responses to AZD1222 COVID-19 vaccine. Libraries were prepared by immunoSEQ multiplex PCR; TCRdb keeps only in-frame clonotypes and omits some of them. In the table there are roughly 150,000 clones, approximately 88% of which are singletons. This specimen was peripheral blood, taken 28 days after the second AZD1222 dose. All receptors derive from an adult who received the AZD1222 COVID-19 vaccine. CDR3s leave out the opening cysteine and the closing phenylalanine or tryptophan. Each record gives: D gene, V gene, J gene, CDR3 protein. D genes are given only for firm matches.

NA,TRBV9,TRBJ1-2,ASSVVGARDGYT
NA,TRBV5-1,TRBJ2-7,ASSLGSYRQYEQY
NA,TRBV5-6,TRBJ1-1,ASSSPIVGEGQRREAF
NA,TRBV6-1,TRBJ1-2,ASSERGGVGGYT
NA,TRBV6-5,TRBJ1-1,ASSYQDSVNTEAF
NA,TRBV6-5,TRBJ1-2,ASKGNTFYGYT
NA,TRBV5-4,TRBJ1-2,ASTGPVREDYGYT
NA,TRBV28,TRBJ1-1,ASSPAGRNTEAF
NA,TRBV6-4,TRBJ1-1,ASSDRNPGEAF
TRBD1,TRBV6-5,TRBJ1-2,GTQRGQGAGGYT
TRBD1,TRBV3-1/TRBV3-2,TRBJ2-7,ASSHWTGLIYEQY
NA,TRBV6-5,TRBJ2-2,ASSYSEQINTGELF
NA,TRBV18,TRBJ1-3,ASSPPSRDTIY
NA,TRBV21-1,TRBJ2-2,ASRKRPGQRNTGELF
NA,TRBV2,TRBJ2-7,ASEGVSYEQY
TRBD2,TRBV6-2/TRBV6-3,TRBJ2-5,ASSSPGLAGVETQY
NA,TRBV10-3,TRBJ1-2,AISGQSGDYGYT
NA,TRBV7-2,TRBJ2-3,ASSLPEGTDTQY
TRBD1,TRBV7-9,TRBJ2-1,ASSPDRAAAIYNEQF
NA,TRBV28,TRBJ2-5,ASSSPSGETQY
NA,TRBV4-1,TRBJ2-5,ASSQGPNEETQY
TRBD1,TRBV2,TRBJ1-4,ASSPGTGGEKLF